This entry is about one TCR beta chain. This clone's antigen is unknown. Qualities for individual bases were not recorded, and no much larger clone is one base off. Each collaborating institution followed its own protocols to collect whole blood in K2EDTA tubes. For TCRbeta analysis, collaborator samples were shipped as frozen whole blood, as isolated PBMCs, or as DNA extracted from either sample type. These data are taken from a study of blood T cell repertoires in COVID-19 (dated by TCRdb to about 2020). Concerning the study at large: Samples from collaborators originated in the United States, Italy and Spain and spanned both the acute and convalescent phases of COVID-19. HLA class I and class II types, where available, came from metadata supplied by the sample provider rather than from assay-based typing. The repertoires were released in a freely available public database meant as a resource for research on the immune response to SARS-CoV-2. Nearly every sample came with metadata listing a de-identified subject ID, COVID-19 status, age in years and sex. Samples came from the ongoing ImmuneRACE study (first 160 participants) plus 1,254 subjects from 6 global collaborators. The prospective study material was composed of cDNA or gDNA derived from T cells, B-cell-depleted T cells, or PBMCs. Subjects who had been exposed to COVID-19, were actively infected with it, or had recovered from it provided the deeply sampled blood TCRbeta repertoires that made up the dataset. The full study reports these points: The amount of clinical and demographic metadata varied by source and participant and was provided uncurated.

The germline V gene gives CDR1 as SQVTM and CDR2 as ANQGSEA. V lost 7 bases and J lost 4 bases, and the count of bases not matched to a germline gene is 10. The CDR3 sequence holds 14 residues, the cysteine and phenylalanine included. This entry keeps only the CDR3 DNA: 42 bases, framed from base 1. TCRbeta CDR3 regions were amplified from genomic DNA using the immunoSEQ Assay, a bias-controlled multiplex PCR. The study's processing was this. The number of nucleated cells in each sample was estimated by amplification of reference gene primers within the assay. Sequence reads were collapsed and filtered to measure the absolute abundance of every unique TCRbeta CDR3 rearrangement. For each sample, productive Simpson clonality was calculated as the square root of Simpson's diversity index over productive rearrangements. The table comes from immuneACCESS by way of TCRdb, which keeps in-frame sequences with V and J called. Part of the clones is missing from these tables; in studies checked, under half for an unresolved V gene and the rest for unknown reasons. V and J calls and clone size are as listed in that table; D and trimming were resolved from the DNA. The sample data list around 42,000 clones, and about 79% of these were observed just once. The ten largest clones take up roughly 2.6% of the sample.

Recombination joined TRBV29-1 with TRBJ1-1; 9 central bases correspond to TRBD1. The clonotype originates from a woman aged 55-75 years with acute or convalescent COVID-19. The material sequenced was peripheral blood. The CDR3 loop reads CSATSGTGSTEAFF. The DNA is TGCAGCGCTACTTCCGGGACAGGGAGCACTGAAGCTTTCTTT. The CDR3 plus the reference TRBV29-1 and TRBJ1-1 genes for the other parts give the full variable domain: SAVISQKPSRDICQRGTSLTIQCQVDSQVTMMFWYRQQPGQSLTLIATANQGSEATYESGFVIDKFPISRPNLTFSTLTVSNMSPEDSSIYLCSATSGTGSTEAFFGQGTRLTVV.